These 5 T cell receptor beta chains were all obtained from the same sample, sequenced in a study of T-cell reconstitution after alpha-beta-depleted transplantation in children. Unique molecular identifiers were incorporated when the TCRbeta library was constructed. Each CDR3 protein is one row after TCRdb ran MiXCR on the PCR reads. This sample carries approximately 210,000 distinct CDR3 sequences, approximately 15% of them seen once, and the ten largest clones take approximately 13%. The source material was PBMCs from the stem cell graft donor, sampled from the stem cell graft. These receptors were taken from a human donor who donated a stem cell graft to a child with acute lymphoblastic leukemia.

This clonotype appeared many times. The chain has TRBV5-1 and TRBJ2-2; TRBD2 agrees at 7 bases. Germline CDR1 SGHRS, CDR2 YFSETQ. V was clipped by 2 bases and J by 1 base; unmatched bases: 5. CDR3 length: 16 amino acids. Written as DNA, the CDR3 is TGCGCCAGCAGCTTCATGCTAGCGGAGAACACCGGGGAGCTGTTTTTT. Protein sequence: CASSFMLAENTGELFF.

Ten or more counts support this clonotype. V usage is TRBV11-2 and J usage is TRBJ2-2, with 8 bases lining up with TRBD1. Germline trimming cut 6 bases from V and 5 bases from J; bases unmatched to any gene: 5. The length of the CDR3 is 14 residues. In germline, CDR1 is SGHAT, CDR2 FQNNGV. CDR3: CASRPQGVTGELFF. The CDR3 region has the DNA TGTGCCAGCAGACCACAGGGGGTTACCGGGGAGCTGTTTTTT.

This clonotype appeared many times. This chain joins TRBV29-1 and TRBJ2-7, with 7 bases fitting TRBD1. CDR3 length equals 13 residues. Germline assignment: CDR1 SQVTM and CDR2 ANQGSEA. V gave up 7 bases and J gave up 3 bases; unmatched junction bases: 9. The CDR3 spells CSAGRGQSYEQYF. The CDR3 nucleotides read TGCAGCGCCGGACGGGGACAGAGCTACGAGCAGTACTTC.

This clonotype has ten or more counts. The chain links TRBV4-1 to TRBJ2-1; TRBD2 matches 13 bases. V shed 5 bases, J shed 5 bases, and the junction held 6 bases outside the gene matches. Germline V gives CDR1 MGHRA, CDR2 YSYEKL. This CDR3 has 16 amino acids. The CDR3 DNA reads as TGCGCCAGCAGCTTACGGACTAGCGGGAGTAACAATGAGCAGTTCTTC. It is translated as CASSLRTSGSNNEQFF.

The sample holds a few counts of this clonotype. This sequence joins TRBV3-1 and TRBJ2-2, with D possibly TRBD2 on 5 matching bases. This CDR3 comprises 15 residues. With 4 bases removed from V and 1 base from J, the gap between germline ends came to 10 bases. CDR1 and CDR2 (germline): LGHDT, YNNKEL (reference sequence). The CDR3 reads CASSPGFLNTGELFF. Written as DNA, the CDR3 is TGTGCCAGCAGCCCGGGATTTCTGAACACCGGGGAGCTGTTTTTT.